These T cell receptor beta chains were read from a single sample in a study of preoperative IRX-2 immunotherapy in early breast cancer. Data came from immunoSEQ multiplex PCR; TCRdb stores just in-frame clones and leaves some out. Altogether more than 20,000 clones are present, about 83% being singletons, with the ten largest covering about 2%. The sample in question was lymph node tissue, obtained before IRX-2 immunotherapy. The source of these receptors is a human donor with breast cancer. CDR3s include the opening cysteine and the closing phenylalanine or tryptophan. The order of the fields is D gene, J gene, V gene, clone size, CDR3 protein, CDR3 DNA. A D gene is named only where the DNA matches it firmly. The size of a clone is reported for some rows only, either as once, few or many, or as a class for expanded clones.

d_gene: NA; j_gene: TRBJ1-5; v_gene: TRBV6-8; abundance: NA; CDR3aa: CASSYSRQINQPQHF; CDR3nt: TGTGCCAGCAGTTACTCTCGGCAGATCAATCAGCCCCAGCATTTT
d_gene: TRBD2; j_gene: TRBJ2-7; v_gene: TRBV4-1; abundance: NA; CDR3aa: CASSQPWTSGSYEQYF; CDR3nt: TGCGCCAGCAGCCAGCCCTGGACTAGCGGATCCTACGAGCAGTACTTC
d_gene: NA; j_gene: TRBJ2-5; v_gene: TRBV11-3; abundance: NA; CDR3aa: CASSLGDRQETQYF; CDR3nt: TGTGCCAGCAGCTTAGGAGACCGGCAAGAGACCCAGTACTTC
d_gene: TRBD1; j_gene: TRBJ1-6; v_gene: TRBV5-1; abundance: NA; CDR3aa: CASSPNRDRVNSPLHF; CDR3nt: TGCGCCAGCAGCCCCAACCGGGACAGGGTTAATTCACCCCTCCACTTT
d_gene: TRBD2; j_gene: TRBJ2-5; v_gene: TRBV11-3; abundance: once; CDR3aa: CASSLGVPTSGGETQYF; CDR3nt: TGTGCCAGCAGCTTAGGGGTGCCGACTAGCGGGGGAGAGACCCAGTACTTC
d_gene: NA; j_gene: TRBJ1-1; v_gene: TRBV11-3; abundance: NA; CDR3aa: CASSLEGGQSEAFF; CDR3nt: TGTGCCAGCAGCTTAGAGGGGGGGCAGTCTGAAGCTTTCTTT
d_gene: NA; j_gene: TRBJ1-1; v_gene: TRBV19; abundance: NA; CDR3aa: CASSIEYSEAFF; CDR3nt: TGTGCCAGTAGTATAGAGTATTCTGAAGCTTTCTTT
d_gene: TRBD1; j_gene: TRBJ1-1; v_gene: TRBV19; abundance: NA; CDR3aa: CASSMVGTANTEAFF; CDR3nt: TGTGCCAGTAGTATGGTCGGGACAGCGAACACTGAAGCTTTCTTT
d_gene: NA; j_gene: TRBJ1-1; v_gene: TRBV6-8; abundance: NA; CDR3aa: CASSYPDGNTEAFF; CDR3nt: TGTGCCAGCAGTTACCCGGACGGTAACACTGAAGCTTTCTTT
d_gene: NA; j_gene: TRBJ1-1; v_gene: TRBV10-2; abundance: NA; CDR3aa: CASSELGSRAFF; CDR3nt: TGCGCCAGCAGTGAGTTAGGGTCGAGAGCTTTCTTT
d_gene: NA; j_gene: TRBJ2-2; v_gene: TRBV19; abundance: few; CDR3aa: CASNEGLYTGELFF; CDR3nt: TGTGCCAGTAACGAGGGGCTTTACACCGGGGAGCTGTTTTTT